Included here is one T cell receptor (beta chain) sequence, with context. As yet, its antigen is unknown. The sample belongs to a study of T cell responses to AZD1222 COVID-19 vaccine. Findings and limits, study-wide: Every sample of the repertoires postdated the peak T cell response.

The method was immunoSEQ multiplex PCR; TCRdb's version includes in-frame clones alone and lacks a portion of them. The top ten hold over 4.5% of the sample, which has some 170,000 clones, roughly 92% seen once. The germline CDR1 and CDR2 sequences are SQVTM and ANQGSEA. CDR3 size: 17 residues. V shed 0 bases, J shed 5 bases, and the junction held 13 bases outside the gene matches. Analyses pooled second doses at about 4 or about 12 weeks. The source material was peripheral blood, sampled 28 days after the second AZD1222 dose. The source of this sequence is an adult who received the AZD1222 COVID-19 vaccine. The chain has TRBV29-1 and TRBJ2-5, with 9 nucleotides matching TRBD2. The DNA of the CDR3 is TGCAGCGTTGAAGATTCGGCTAGCGGGGTTCGGGGGGAGACCCAGTACTTC. This codes for CSVEDSASGVRGETQYF.